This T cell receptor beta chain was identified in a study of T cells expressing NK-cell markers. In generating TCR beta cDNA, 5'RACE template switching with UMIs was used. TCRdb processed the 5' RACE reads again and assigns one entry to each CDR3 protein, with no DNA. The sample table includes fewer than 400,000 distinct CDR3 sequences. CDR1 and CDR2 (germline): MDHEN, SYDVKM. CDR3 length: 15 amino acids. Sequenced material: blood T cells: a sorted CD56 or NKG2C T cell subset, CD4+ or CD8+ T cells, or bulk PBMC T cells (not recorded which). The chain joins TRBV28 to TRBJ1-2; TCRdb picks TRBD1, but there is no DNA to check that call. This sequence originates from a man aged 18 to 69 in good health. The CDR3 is CASSAGDLANYGYTF.